The clone carrying this TCR beta chain occurred many times. Its antigen is still unknown. From the germline J gene comes the end of the CDR3, since the read stops 3 residues before it. Unmatched junction bases numbered 5, after V lost 5 bases and J lost 4 bases. This CDR3 spans 13 amino acids. Germline V gene sequence: CDR1 SGHRS, CDR2 YFSETQ. These data come from a study of T cell clonality in common variable immunodeficiency. Findings of the study overall: Repertoire-complication correlations in CVID were limited by patient heterogeneity. Reportedly, TCR beta sequences from common variable immunodeficiency showed fewer deletions and N-nucleotide insertions. CVID subjects shared fewer TCRbeta clones than healthy controls did.

Using immunoSEQ multiplex PCR, the repertoire was profiled, and TCRdb retains in-frame clones only, with some absent. The sample contains approximately 18,000 clones, none occurring once; 6% to 7% lies in the top ten. Diagnosis required reduced IgG, IgA and/or IgM with specific antibody deficiency. CVID subjects were neither ill nor on immunomodulatory or immunosuppressive medication at sampling. The TCR sequence derives from a human donor with common variable immunodeficiency. The sequencing sample was made of peripheral blood mononuclear cells. The rearrangement links TRBV5-1 to TRBJ1-1; 7 positions match TRBD1. CDR3 amino acids: CASRYTGVTEAFF. The DNA read from the CDR3 is TGCGCCAGCAGATACACAGGGGTCACTGAA.